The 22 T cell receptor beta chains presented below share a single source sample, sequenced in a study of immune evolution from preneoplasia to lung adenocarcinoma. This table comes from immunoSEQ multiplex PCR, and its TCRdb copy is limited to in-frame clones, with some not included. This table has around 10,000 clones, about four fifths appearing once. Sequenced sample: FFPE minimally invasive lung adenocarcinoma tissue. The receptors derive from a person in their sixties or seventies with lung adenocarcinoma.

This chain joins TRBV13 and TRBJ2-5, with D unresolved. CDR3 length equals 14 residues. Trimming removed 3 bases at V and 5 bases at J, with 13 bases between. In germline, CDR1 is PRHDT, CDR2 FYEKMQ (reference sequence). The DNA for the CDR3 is TGTGCCAGCAGCTTCGCAGTAGTTCGGGAGACCCAGTACTTC. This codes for CASSFAVVRETQYF.

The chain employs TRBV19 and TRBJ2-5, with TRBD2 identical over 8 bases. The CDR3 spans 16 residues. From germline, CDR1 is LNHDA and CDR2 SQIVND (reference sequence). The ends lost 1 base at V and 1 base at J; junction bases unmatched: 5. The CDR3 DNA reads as TGTGCCAGTAGTATAGCGTCCAGCGGGGGCCAAGAGACCCAGTACTTC. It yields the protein CASSIASSGGQETQYF.

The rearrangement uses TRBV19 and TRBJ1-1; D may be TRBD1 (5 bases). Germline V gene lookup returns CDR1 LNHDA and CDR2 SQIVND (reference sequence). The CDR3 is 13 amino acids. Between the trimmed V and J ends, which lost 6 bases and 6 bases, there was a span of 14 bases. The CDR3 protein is CASSSLRGAEAFF. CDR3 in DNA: TGTGCCAGTAGCTCCTTAAGAGGGGCTGAAGCTTTCTTT.

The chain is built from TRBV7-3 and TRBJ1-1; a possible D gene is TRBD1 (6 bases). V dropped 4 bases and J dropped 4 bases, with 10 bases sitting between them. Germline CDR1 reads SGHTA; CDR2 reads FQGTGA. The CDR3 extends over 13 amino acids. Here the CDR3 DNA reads TGTGCCAGCAGCTCACAGGGTGGCACTGAAGCTTTCTTT. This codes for CASSSQGGTEAFF.

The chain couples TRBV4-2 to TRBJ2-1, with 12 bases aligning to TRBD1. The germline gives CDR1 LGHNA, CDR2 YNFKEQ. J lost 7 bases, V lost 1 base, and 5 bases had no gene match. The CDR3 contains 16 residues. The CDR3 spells CASSQGRDRGLNEQFF. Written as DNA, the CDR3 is TGTGCCAGCAGCCAAGGTCGGGACAGGGGGCTAAATGAGCAGTTCTTC.

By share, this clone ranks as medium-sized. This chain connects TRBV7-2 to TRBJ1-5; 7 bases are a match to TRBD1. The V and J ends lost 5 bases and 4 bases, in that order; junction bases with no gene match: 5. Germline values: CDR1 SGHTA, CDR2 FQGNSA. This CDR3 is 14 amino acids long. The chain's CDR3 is CASSQTGRNQPQHF. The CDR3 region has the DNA TGTGCCAGCAGCCAGACAGGGCGGAATCAGCCCCAGCATTTT.

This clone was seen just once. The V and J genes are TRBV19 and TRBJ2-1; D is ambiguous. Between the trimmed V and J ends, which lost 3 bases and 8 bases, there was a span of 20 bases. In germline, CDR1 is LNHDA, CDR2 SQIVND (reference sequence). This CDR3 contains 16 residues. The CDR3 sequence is CASSMWVGKGGDEQFF. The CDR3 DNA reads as TGTGCCAGTAGTATGTGGGTTGGGAAGGGTGGTGATGAGCAGTTCTTC.

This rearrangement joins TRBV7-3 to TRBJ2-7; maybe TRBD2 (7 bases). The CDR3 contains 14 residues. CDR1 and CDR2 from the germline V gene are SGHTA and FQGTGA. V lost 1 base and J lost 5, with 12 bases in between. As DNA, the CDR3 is TGTGCCAGCAGCTTAAGGGGGGGCTCGGACGAGCAGTACTTC. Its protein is CASSLRGGSDEQYF.

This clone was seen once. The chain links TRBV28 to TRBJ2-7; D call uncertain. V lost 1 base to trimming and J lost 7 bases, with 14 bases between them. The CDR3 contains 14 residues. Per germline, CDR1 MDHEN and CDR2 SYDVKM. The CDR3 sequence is CASSLSGPEKEQYF. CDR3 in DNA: TGTGCCAGCAGTTTATCTGGGCCTGAGAAGGAGCAGTACTTC.

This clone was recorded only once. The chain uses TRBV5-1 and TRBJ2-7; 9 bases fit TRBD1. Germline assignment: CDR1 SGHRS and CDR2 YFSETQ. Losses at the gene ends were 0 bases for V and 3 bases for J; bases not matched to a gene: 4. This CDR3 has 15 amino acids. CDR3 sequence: CASSLGDRVGYEQYF. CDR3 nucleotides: TGCGCCAGCAGCTTGGGGGACAGGGTGGGCTACGAGCAGTACTTC.

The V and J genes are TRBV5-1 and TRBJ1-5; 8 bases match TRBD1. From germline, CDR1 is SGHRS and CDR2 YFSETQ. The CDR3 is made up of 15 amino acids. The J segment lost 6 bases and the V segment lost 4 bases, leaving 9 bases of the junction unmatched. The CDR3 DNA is TGCGCCAGCAGCCCGGGAGCAGGGGGCGGTCAGCCCCAGCATTTT. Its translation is CASSPGAGGGQPQHF.

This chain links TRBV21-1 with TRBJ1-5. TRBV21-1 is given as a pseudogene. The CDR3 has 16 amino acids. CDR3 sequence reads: CARANTRAGSNQPQHF. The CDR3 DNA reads TGTGCCAGGGCGAATACAAGGGCTGGTAGCAATCAGCCCCAGCATTTT.

The CDR3 DNA reads as TGTGCCAGCAGCCGCTCTCAGGGGGAGGGAAACACCATATATTTT. Amino acid sequence: CASSRSQGEGNTIYF. The chain combines TRBV6-5 with TRBJ1-3, with 7 nucleotides matching TRBD1. CDR3 length: 15 residues. Germline assignment: CDR1 MNHEY and CDR2 SVGAGI. J was trimmed by 4 bases and V by 6 bases; bases with no gene match: 9.

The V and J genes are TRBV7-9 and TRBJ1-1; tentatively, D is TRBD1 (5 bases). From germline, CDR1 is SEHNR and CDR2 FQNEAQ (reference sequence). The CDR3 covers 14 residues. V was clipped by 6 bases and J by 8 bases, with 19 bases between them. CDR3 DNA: TGTGCCAGCAGGCGTCCCGGGACGTTCTCAGAAGCTTTCTTT. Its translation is CASRRPGTFSEAFF. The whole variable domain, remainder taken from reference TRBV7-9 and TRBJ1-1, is DTGVSQNPRHKITKRGQNVTFRCDPISEHNRLYWYRQTLGQGPEFLTYFQNEAQLEKSRLLSDRFSAERPKGSFSTLEIQRTEQGDSAMYLCASRRPGTFSEAFFGQGTRLTVV.

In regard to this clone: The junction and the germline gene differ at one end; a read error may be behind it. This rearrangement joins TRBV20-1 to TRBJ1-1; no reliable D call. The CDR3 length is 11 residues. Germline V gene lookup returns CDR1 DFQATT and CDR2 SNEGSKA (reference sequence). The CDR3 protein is CNARDRERPFF. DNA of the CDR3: TGCAATGCTAGAGATCGGGAGAGACCTTTCTTT.

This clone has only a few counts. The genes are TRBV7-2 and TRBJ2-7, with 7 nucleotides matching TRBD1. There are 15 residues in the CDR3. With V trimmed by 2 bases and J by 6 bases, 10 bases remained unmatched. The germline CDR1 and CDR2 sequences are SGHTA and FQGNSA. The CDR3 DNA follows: TGTGCCAGCAGCTTAACTCCAGGGGGTATTCTCGAGCAGTACTTC. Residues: CASSLTPGGILEQYF.

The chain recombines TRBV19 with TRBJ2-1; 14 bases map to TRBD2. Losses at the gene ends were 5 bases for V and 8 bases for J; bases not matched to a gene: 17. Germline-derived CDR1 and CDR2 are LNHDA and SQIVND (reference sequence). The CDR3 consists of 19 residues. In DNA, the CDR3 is TGTGCCAGTAGTTCACAGCTCCAGACTAGCGGGAGGGCCTTCGATGAGCAGTTCTTC. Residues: CASSSQLQTSGRAFDEQFF.

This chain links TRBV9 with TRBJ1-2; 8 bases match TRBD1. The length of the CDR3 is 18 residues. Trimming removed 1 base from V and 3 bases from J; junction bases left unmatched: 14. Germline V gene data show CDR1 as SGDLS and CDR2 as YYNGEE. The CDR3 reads CASSVSPGGDFRDYGYTF. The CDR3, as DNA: TGTGCCAGCAGCGTATCGCCAGGGGGCGATTTTCGTGACTATGGCTACACCTTC.

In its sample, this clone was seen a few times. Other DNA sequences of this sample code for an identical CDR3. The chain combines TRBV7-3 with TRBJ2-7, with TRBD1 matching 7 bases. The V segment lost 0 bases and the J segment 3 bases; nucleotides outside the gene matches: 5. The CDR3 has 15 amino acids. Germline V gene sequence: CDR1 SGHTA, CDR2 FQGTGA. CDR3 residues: CASSLTGGAGYEQYF. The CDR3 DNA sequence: TGTGCCAGCAGCTTAACAGGGGGCGCGGGCTACGAGCAGTACTTC.

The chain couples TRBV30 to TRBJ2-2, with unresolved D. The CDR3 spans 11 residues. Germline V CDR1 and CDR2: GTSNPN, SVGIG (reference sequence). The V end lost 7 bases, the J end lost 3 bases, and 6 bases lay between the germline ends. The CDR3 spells CAYKYTGELFF. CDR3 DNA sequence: TGTGCCTACAAGTACACCGGGGAGCTGTTTTTT. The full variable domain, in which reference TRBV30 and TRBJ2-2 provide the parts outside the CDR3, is SQTIHQWPATLVQPVGSPLSLECTVEGTSNPNLYWYRQAAGRGLQLLFYSVGIGQISSEVPQNLSASRPQDRQFILSSKKLLLSDSGFYLCAYKYTGELFFGEGSRLTVL.

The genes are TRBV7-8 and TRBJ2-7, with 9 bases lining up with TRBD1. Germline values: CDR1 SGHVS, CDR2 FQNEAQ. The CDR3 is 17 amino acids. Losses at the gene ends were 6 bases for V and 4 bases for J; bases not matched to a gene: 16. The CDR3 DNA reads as TGTGCCAGCAGGCCTAGCGGCCCGGGACAGGGAAGGTACGAGCAGTACTTC. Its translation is CASRPSGPGQGRYEQYF.

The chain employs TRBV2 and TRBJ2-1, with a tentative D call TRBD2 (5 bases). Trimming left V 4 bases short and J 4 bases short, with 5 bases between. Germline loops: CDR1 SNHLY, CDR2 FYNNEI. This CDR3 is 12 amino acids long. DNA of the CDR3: TGTGCCAGCAGTGGGACTTACAATGAGCAGTTCTTC. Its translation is CASSGTYNEQFF.